A single sample gave rise to the 23 T cell receptor beta chains below, sequenced in a study of regulatory T cells in long-lasting Graves disease. For TCR beta, libraries came from iRepertoire HTBI primers and Arm-PCR of CDR3 regions. TCRdb re-analysed the multiplex PCR reads in MiXCR, keeping a single row per CDR3 protein. The sample records approximately 290,000 distinct CDR3 sequences, 22% being singletons. Time point defined: persistent/refractory GD, antithyroid drugs over 5 years with positive TRAb. The TCR library was prepared using RNA isolated from PBMCs. The specimen comprised peripheral blood mononuclear cells (PBMCs), sampled when the disease was refractory, from a patient treated with antithyroid drugs. The receptor source for this set is a female donor with Graves disease.

About this clonotype itself: A much larger clone is a single base away; this may be a read error. The chain uses TRBV28 and TRBJ2-7; TRBD1 agrees at 7 bases. The V gene's germline CDR1 is MDHEN and CDR2 SYDVKM. J lost 0 bases, V lost 8 bases, and 10 bases had no gene match. This CDR3 is built from 15 residues. CDR3 residues: CASAVTGTSSYEQYF. The CDR3 DNA reads TGTGCCAGCGCCGTGACAGGGACAAGCTCCTACGAGCAGTACTTC.

The J gene is TRBJ2-7, the V gene TRBV20-1, with 10 bases fitting TRBD2. Germline values: CDR1 DFQATT, CDR2 SNEGSKA (reference sequence). This CDR3 spans 15 amino acids. The junction had 5 bases not matched to a gene; V was cut back by 1 base and J by 2 bases. Written as DNA, the CDR3 is TGCAGTGCTAGAGGGGGTAGCGGGAGGACCTACGAGCAGTACTTC. As protein: CSARGGSGRTYEQYF.

In this sample, this clonotype turned up a few times. The CDR3 reads CSAWDNPYEQYF. DNA for the CDR3: TGCAGTGCTTGGGACAACCCCTACGAGCAGTACTTC. The chain has TRBV20-1 and TRBJ2-7; possibly TRBD1 for D (6 bases). Trimming cost V 5 bases and J 2 bases, with 10 bases left between them. The CDR3 has 12 residues. Germline V gives CDR1 DFQATT, CDR2 SNEGSKA (reference sequence).

This clonotype was seen ten or more times. V and J are TRBV7-2 and TRBJ2-5; 8 positions agree with TRBD2. J gave up 2 bases and V 3 bases, and 8 bases lay outside the gene matches. There are 16 residues in the CDR3. Germline CDR1 SGHTA, CDR2 FQGNSA. The CDR3 reads CASSFRSGGGQETQYF. In nucleotides, the CDR3 is TGTGCCAGCAGCTTTAGATCCGGGGGGGGGCAAGAGACCCAGTACTTC. The whole variable domain, remainder taken from reference TRBV7-2 and TRBJ2-5, is GAGVSQSPSNKVTEKGKDVELRCDPISGHTALYWYRQSLGQGLEFLIYFQGNSAPDKSGLPSDRFSAERTGGSVSTLTIQRTQQEDSAVYLCASSFRSGGGQETQYFGPGTRLLVL.

This chain links TRBV4-1 with TRBJ1-1, with unresolved D. Trimming left V 1 base short and J 3 bases short, with 12 bases between. The CDR3 is 15 amino acids. Germline-derived CDR1 and CDR2 are MGHRA and YSYEKL. The CDR3 region is CASSQALVADTEAFF. The CDR3 coding sequence is TGCGCCAGCAGCCAAGCGCTGGTAGCGGACACTGAAGCTTTCTTT.

This clonotype was observed at least ten times. The chain is built from TRBV7-2 and TRBJ2-6; D is undetermined. The CDR3 length is 15 residues. Germline loops: CDR1 SGHTA, CDR2 FQGNSA. The V gene lost 5 bases and the J gene lost 2 bases, with 10 bases spanning the gap. CDR3 sequence: CASSLRLTGANVLTF. The CDR3 DNA is TGTGCCAGCAGCCTTAGGTTGACTGGGGCCAACGTCCTGACTTTC.

This clonotype has just a few counts. The CDR3 nucleotides are TGTGCCAGCAGCTTAGAGGCGGGGCACGGAGGAGAGACCCAGTACTTC. Residues: CASSLEAGHGGETQYF. The chain couples TRBV7-2 to TRBJ2-5, with D perhaps matching TRBD2 (6 bases). CDR1 is SGHTA and CDR2 is FQGNSA in the germline V gene. Trimming removed 1 base at V and 4 bases at J, with 16 bases between. This CDR3 has 16 amino acids.

This clonotype was picked up a small number of times. The V call is TRBV3-1, the J call TRBJ2-7; TRBD2 might be the D (6 bases). There are 15 residues in the CDR3. Germline V CDR1 and CDR2: LGHDT, YNNKEL (reference sequence). V lost 4 bases to trimming and J lost 2 bases, with 15 bases between them. As DNA, the CDR3 is TGTGCCAGCAGCCCCTCTCAGGAGGGACCCTACGAGCAGTACTTC. Translated: CASSPSQEGPYEQYF.

This clonotype was recorded at least ten times. The chain couples TRBV28 to TRBJ1-6, with D tentatively TRBD1 (5 bases). Trimming removed 6 bases from V and 5 bases from J, with 14 bases in between. CDR1 MDHEN and CDR2 SYDVKM come from the germline V gene. The CDR3 spans 15 residues. Here the CDR3 DNA reads TGTGCCAGCAGCGAGGGGACGGGAAATAATTCACCCCTCCACTTT. It specifies CASSEGTGNNSPLHF.

This clonotype was detected a few times. The chain uses TRBV28 and TRBJ2-7; 7 bases match TRBD1. The CDR3 has 14 residues. Looked up from germline, CDR1 is MDHEN and CDR2 is SYDVKM. The trim removed 4 bases at V and 9 bases at J, leaving 12 bases unmatched. CDR3: CASSSGTVVYGQYF. The CDR3 nucleotides read TGTGCCAGCAGTTCCGGGACAGTGGTATATGGGCAGTACTTC.

This clonotype was detected only a few times. V usage is TRBV28 and J usage is TRBJ2-3; 9 bases match TRBD2. V lost 8 bases, J lost 6 bases, and 3 bases stayed unmatched. The CDR3 runs to 12 residues. Germline CDR1 reads MDHEN; CDR2 reads SYDVKM. The CDR3 region has the DNA TGTGCCAGCCAAACTAGCGGGGATACGCAGTATTTT. Protein: CASQTSGDTQYF.

This clonotype was picked up many times. This rearrangement joins TRBV28 to TRBJ2-7; D is tentatively TRBD1 or TRBD2 (5 bases each). CDR1 MDHEN and CDR2 SYDVKM come from the germline V gene. The CDR3 covers 18 residues. Trimming cost V 2 bases and J 0 bases, with 20 bases left between them. The CDR3 spells CASSLLPFGGTASYEQYF. The CDR3 DNA sequence: TGTGCCAGCAGTTTACTGCCCTTTGGTGGGACCGCCTCCTACGAGCAGTACTTC.

J is TRBJ2-7 and V is TRBV7-6, with 10 positions matching TRBD1. The V segment lost 2 bases and the J segment 7 bases; nucleotides outside the gene matches: 5. Per germline, CDR1 SGHVS and CDR2 FNYEAQ. CDR3 length: 14 amino acids. This CDR3 is CASSLWDRGSEQYF. The CDR3 DNA follows: TGTGCCAGCAGCTTATGGGACAGGGGATCTGAGCAGTACTTC.

V is TRBV28 and J is TRBJ2-5, with TRBD1 matching over 7 bases. CDR1 and CDR2 from the germline V gene are MDHEN and SYDVKM. The J segment lost 2 bases and the V segment lost 6 bases, leaving 15 bases of the junction unmatched. The CDR3 sequence is 17 residues long. The chain's CDR3 is CASRPDRLWRKQETQYF. CDR3 coding DNA: TGTGCCAGCAGACCGGACAGGCTATGGAGAAAACAAGAGACCCAGTACTTC.

The rearrangement uses TRBV7-2 and TRBJ1-3; D is perhaps TRBD1 (6 bases). The germline V gene has CDR1 SGHTA and CDR2 FQGNSA. This CDR3 spans 14 amino acids. The V end was cut by 6 bases, the J end by 1 base, with 10 bases between. CDR3 nucleotide sequence: TGTGCCAGCAGTCGAGGGACATCTGGAAACACCATATATTTT. This gives the protein CASSRGTSGNTIYF.

This clonotype appeared many times. This sequence joins TRBV3-1 and TRBJ2-2; D is undetermined. The CDR3 runs to 13 residues. Germline V lookup: CDR1 LGHDT, CDR2 YNNKEL (reference sequence). Deletions cut 5 bases from V and 3 bases from J, with 7 bases between. CDR3 region: CASSGRDTGELFF. CDR3 nucleotides: TGTGCCAGCAGCGGACGGGACACCGGGGAGCTGTTTTTT.

Ten or more counts support this clonotype. The chain uses TRBV5-1 and TRBJ1-4; D not resolved. The V end lost 4 bases, the J end lost 2 bases, and 15 bases lay between the germline ends. CDR3 size: 16 residues. Germline assignment: CDR1 SGHRS and CDR2 YFSETQ. CDR3 region: CASSPLARVTNEKLFF. CDR3 nucleotides: TGCGCCAGCAGCCCGTTGGCGAGGGTGACTAATGAAAAACTGTTTTTT. The full variable domain, in which reference TRBV5-1 and TRBJ1-4 provide the parts outside the CDR3, is KAGVTQTPRYLIKTRGQQVTLSCSPISGHRSVSWYQQTPGQGLQFLFEYFSETQRNKGNFPGRFSGRQFSNSRSEMNVSTLELGDSALYLCASSPLARVTNEKLFFGSGTQLSVL.

There are a few counts of this clonotype. The V call is TRBV7-9, the J call TRBJ1-1; 9 bases are a match to TRBD1. Germline V CDR1 and CDR2: SEHNR, FQNEAQ (reference sequence). V was clipped by 2 bases and J by 1 base; unmatched bases: 5. The CDR3 extends over 16 amino acids. In DNA, the CDR3 is TGTGCCAGCAGCTTAACAGGGGGCGGGGGGAACACTGAAGCTTTCTTT. Translated, it gives CASSLTGGGGNTEAFF.

This clonotype was picked up many times. The genes are TRBV20-1 and TRBJ2-7; 12 positions agree with TRBD2. Germline lookup yields CDR1 DFQATT and CDR2 SNEGSKA (reference sequence). V lost 5 bases, J lost 2 bases, and 4 bases stayed unmatched. The CDR3 contains 14 residues. The CDR3 nucleotides read TGCAGTGCTGGACGGACTAGCGGGGCCTACGAGCAGTACTTC. The encoded protein is CSAGRTSGAYEQYF.

This clonotype has a count of ten or more. V is TRBV3-1 and J is TRBJ2-5; 11 bases line up with TRBD2. In germline, CDR1 is LGHDT, CDR2 YNNKEL (reference sequence). The J segment lost 4 bases and the V segment lost 3 bases, leaving 4 bases of the junction unmatched. The CDR3 is made up of 15 amino acids. The CDR3 loop reads CASSHQGLAGETQYF. CDR3 bases: TGTGCCAGCAGCCATCAAGGACTAGCGGGAGAGACCCAGTACTTC.

There are a few counts of this clonotype. This chain uses TRBV4-3 with TRBJ2-5, with 11 bases fitting TRBD2. V shed 3 bases, J shed 1 base, and the junction held 10 bases outside the gene matches. Germline CDR1 is LGHNA and CDR2 is YSLEER. The CDR3 consists of 18 residues. CDR3 amino acids: CASSHRASGGRAQETQYF. Written as DNA, the CDR3 is TGCGCCAGCAGCCACAGGGCTAGCGGGGGGAGGGCCCAAGAGACCCAGTACTTC.

V usage is TRBV4-2 and J usage is TRBJ2-5; perhaps TRBD2 as D (6 bases). The CDR3 consists of 15 residues. Germline V gene sequence: CDR1 LGHNA, CDR2 YNFKEQ. Trimming left V 4 bases short and J 5 bases short, with 17 bases between. CDR3 DNA: TGTGCCAGCAGCCCGGGACTCCAAAGTATCGAGACCCAGTACTTC. This gives the protein CASSPGLQSIETQYF.

The chain employs TRBV7-8 and TRBJ2-7, with TRBD1 as a possible D gene (5 bases). Per germline, CDR1 SGHVS and CDR2 FQNEAQ. The germline V and J ends were trimmed by 3 bases and 2 bases, with 11 bases remaining between them. The CDR3 runs 14 residues. The DNA for the CDR3 is TGTGCCAGCAGCTTCGAGACAGTAACCTACGAGCAGTACTTC. The encoded protein is CASSFETVTYEQYF.